This T cell receptor beta chain stems from a study of blood T cell repertoires in COVID-19. V lost 6 bases to trimming and J lost 4 bases, with 7 bases between them. This CDR3 is 12 amino acids long. Methods used by the authors: Amplified reference gene primers provided the basis for estimating nucleated cell counts. Generated by immunoSEQ multiplex PCR, the TCRdb table keeps only in-frame clones and is missing some. D and trimming come from the DNA, and the V and J calls and clone size come from that table. The data contain around 130,000 clones, around 89% of them seen just once; the ten biggest clones take up 11%.

The sequence came from a woman older than 75 with acute or convalescent COVID-19. Specimen: peripheral blood. The chain joins TRBV12-3 or TRBV12-4 to TRBJ1-5; possible D gene TRBD1, 6 bases. The CDR3 DNA follows: TGTGCCAGCAGAGACAGGAATCAGCCCCAGCATTTT. Translated: CASRDRNQPQHF.